This T cell receptor (beta chain) was recorded in a study of cytomegalovirus exposure and HLA in healthy donors (dated by TCRdb to about 2017). About the study as a whole: According to a later analysis, the approximately 120 validation repertoires were produced on the same platform as the 666 repertoires of the first cohort. In addition to the first cohort of roughly 700 subjects, a separate validation cohort of 120 different subjects was used. To predict cytomegalovirus infection status, the study brought together high-throughput TCR immunosequencing, statistical association of individual TCRs with disease status, and machine learning. The study was designed to test whether signatures of past pathogen exposure could be identified by cataloging public T cell receptors.

A word on this clone: The target of this receptor is not known. Base qualities were left out, and no much larger clone turns up one base away.

Results the study describes overall, beyond this receptor: A total of around 150 TCR beta chains were listed by the study as associated with cytomegalovirus. Most TCR sequences were seen in very few donors, while some public TCRs were found in many individuals. The classifier was reported to diagnose cytomegalovirus status with high specificity and sensitivity in both the original and validation cohorts. It was suggested by the authors that the approach could potentially be generalized to other disease states and immunological phenotypes. The validation cohort had no HLA typing available for a later analysis, so co-occurrence within that cohort was assessed over all 110 or so repertoires. A later analysis found that TCRs clustered in the first cohort also tended to co-occur in the 120 validation repertoires, with approximately 93% of cluster scores above 0. A few of the identified cytomegalovirus-associated TCR beta chains were confirmed in vitro to be specific for cytomegalovirus antigens.

The donors were included in the validation cohort of over a hundred subjects, a group kept apart from the roughly 670-subject first cohort. The library was generated by the immunoSEQ multiplex PCR assay. The authors' analysis ran thus. A statistical classification framework was built for diagnosing cytomegalovirus status from the catalog of TCR beta chain sequences. Not all clones reach the TCRdb copy of this immuneACCESS table, which keeps in-frame sequences only. Checked studies attribute under half of the gap to unresolved V genes and leave the rest unexplained. Clone size and V and J calls were adopted from that table, with D and trimming inferred from the DNA. The sample table records about 180,000 clones; 85% of these occur just once. About 16% of the sample is in the top ten clones. V gives up 3 bases and J gives up 0 bases, and the segment between their germline ends measures 6 bases. According to the germline V gene, CDR1 reads MGHRA and CDR2 reads YSYEKL. The CDR3 starts with the cysteine, ends with the phenylalanine, and has 15 residues. The sequence is cut down to CDR3 DNA, 45 bases in frame from base 1.

Sample: PBMCs. The receptor's source is a man between 18 and 35 years old in good health and CMV-seropositive. The chain joins TRBV4-1 to TRBJ2-6; TRBD1 might be the D gene, on 5 matching bases. CDR3 region: CASSQQGSGANVLTF. The DNA sequence reads TGCGCCAGCAGCCAGCAGGGCTCTGGGGCCAACGTCCTGACTTTC.